The source of this T cell receptor beta chain is a study of blood T cell repertoires in COVID-19. At the level of the study: Researchers got acute and convalescent COVID-19 samples from the United States, Italy and Spain.

The CDR3 consists of 15 residues. Germline-derived CDR1 and CDR2 are GTSNPN and SVGIG (reference sequence). With 5 bases clipped from V and 6 bases from J, the junction kept 12 bases outside the gene matches. Sequencing was performed with immunoSEQ multiplex PCR; in TCRdb, only in-frame clones are kept and a portion is missing. The sample has 150,000 to 180,000 clones, approximately 80% seen once. This clone was seen just once. This TCR was sampled from a man aged 60 to 69 with acute or convalescent COVID-19. The J gene is TRBJ2-5, the V gene TRBV30; 10 nucleotides line up with TRBD2. The sample consisted of peripheral blood. CDR3 sequence (DNA): TGTGCCTGGTTCAGCGGGAGGGCCTTACCTCAGACCCAGTACTTC. Translating it yields CAWFSGRALPQTQYF.